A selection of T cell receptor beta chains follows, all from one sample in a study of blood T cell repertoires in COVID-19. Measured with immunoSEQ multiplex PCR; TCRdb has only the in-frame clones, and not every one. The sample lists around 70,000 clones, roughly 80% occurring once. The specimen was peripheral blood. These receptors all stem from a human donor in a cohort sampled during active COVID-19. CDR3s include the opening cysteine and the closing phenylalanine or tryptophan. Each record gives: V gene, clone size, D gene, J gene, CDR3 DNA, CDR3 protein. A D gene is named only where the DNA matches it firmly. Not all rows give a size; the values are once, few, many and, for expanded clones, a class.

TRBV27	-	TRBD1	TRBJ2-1	TGTGCCAGCAGTTTCCCGAGGGACAGGGGCTACAATGAGCAGTTCTTC	CASSFPRDRGYNEQFF
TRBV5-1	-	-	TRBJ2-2	TGCGCCAGCAGCTTGCGGGAAGGAGGGGAGCTGTTTTTT	CASSLREGGELFF
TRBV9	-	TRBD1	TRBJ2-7	TGTGCCAGCAGCTTCTGGGACAGCTCCTACGAGCAGTACTTC	CASSFWDSSYEQYF
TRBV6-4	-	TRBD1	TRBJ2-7	TGTGCCAGCAGTGACGGGACAGGTACCGCTATCGAGCAGTACTTC	CASSDGTGTAIEQYF
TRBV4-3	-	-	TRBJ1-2	TGCGCCAGCAGCCAGGACAATAGTCGGTACTTTAACTATGGCTACACCTTC	CASSQDNSRYFNYGYTF
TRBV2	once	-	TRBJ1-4	TGTGCCAGCAGTGAGCTGTCGGGGAGTAGCGAAAAACTGTTTTTT	CASSELSGSSEKLFF
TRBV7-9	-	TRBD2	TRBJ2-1	TGTGCCAGCACCAAAGCGGGAGGGTCCTACAATGAGCAGTTCTTC	CASTKAGGSYNEQFF
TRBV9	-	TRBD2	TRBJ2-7	TGTGCCAGCAGCGTAGGACTAGCGGGGGGACTCGAGCAGTACTTC	CASSVGLAGGLEQYF
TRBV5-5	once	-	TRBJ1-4	TGTGCCAGCTCCCTGGCGGCAGGGGTTATAAAGGGAGAAAAACTGTTTTTT	CASSLAAGVIKGEKLFF
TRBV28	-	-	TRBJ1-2	TGTGCCAGCAATGAGGCCGGGGAGCACTATGGCTACACCTTC	CASNEAGEHYGYTF
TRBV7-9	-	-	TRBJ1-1	TGTGCCAGCAGCTTCCCGGGAACTAACACTGAAGCTTTCTTT	CASSFPGTNTEAFF
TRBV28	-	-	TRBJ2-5	TGTGCCAGCAGTTCTAGGGAGACCCAGTACTTC	CASSSRETQYF